Following are 2 T cell receptor beta chains from one sample sequenced in a study of blood T cell repertoires in COVID-19. Assay used: immunoSEQ multiplex PCR; TCRdb lists only in-frame clones, some missing. The sample holds 89,000 or so clones; 89% are singletons and the top ten take less than 3.5%. Material: peripheral blood. The source is a man between 50 and 59 years old with COVID-19, enrolled during active disease.

This chain uses TRBV4-2 with TRBJ2-5, with TRBD1 matching 10 bases. After removal of 3 bases from V and 5 bases from J, the junction contained 6 bases not matched to a gene. This CDR3 region has 15 residues. In germline, CDR1 is LGHNA, CDR2 YNFKEQ. CDR3 sequence reads: CASSQRQGAAETQYF. CDR3 coding DNA: TGTGCCAGCAGCCAGCGACAGGGGGCTGCGGAGACCCAGTACTTC.

The count of this clone is one. The V gene is TRBV14, the J gene TRBJ2-1; D may be TRBD2 (6 bases). The CDR3 consists of 18 residues. Between the trimmed V and J ends, which lost 3 bases and 9 bases, there was a span of 27 bases. CDR1 and CDR2 (germline): SGHDN, FVKESK. In nucleotides, the CDR3 is TGTGCCAGCAGCCACCCTAAGGTTGACCTGGGGGGATACGTTGAGCAGTTCTTC. Protein sequence: CASSHPKVDLGGYVEQFF. The whole variable domain, filled in from reference TRBV14 and TRBJ2-1, reads EAGVTQFPSHSVIEKGQTVTLRCDPISGHDNLYWYRRVMGKEIKFLLHFVKESKQDESGMPNNRFLAERTGGTYSTLKVQPAELEDSGVYFCASSHPKVDLGGYVEQFFGPGTRLTVL.